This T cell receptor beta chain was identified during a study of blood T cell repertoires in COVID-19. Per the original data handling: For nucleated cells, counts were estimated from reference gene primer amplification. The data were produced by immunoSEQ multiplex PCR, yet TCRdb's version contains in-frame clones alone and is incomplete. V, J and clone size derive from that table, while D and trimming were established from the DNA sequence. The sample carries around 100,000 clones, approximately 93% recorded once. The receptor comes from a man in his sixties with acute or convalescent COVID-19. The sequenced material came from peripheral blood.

CDR3 nucleotide sequence: TGTGCCACCAGCAGAGTACAGGGGGCGAGTGAAGCTTTCTTT. This codes for CATSRVQGASEAFF. The rearrangement uses TRBV15 and TRBJ1-1; 9 bases agree with TRBD1. Looked up from germline, CDR1 is LNHNV and CDR2 is YYDKDF (reference sequence). The CDR3 runs 14 residues. V lost 1 base to trimming and J lost 7 bases; unmatched junction nucleotides: 4.